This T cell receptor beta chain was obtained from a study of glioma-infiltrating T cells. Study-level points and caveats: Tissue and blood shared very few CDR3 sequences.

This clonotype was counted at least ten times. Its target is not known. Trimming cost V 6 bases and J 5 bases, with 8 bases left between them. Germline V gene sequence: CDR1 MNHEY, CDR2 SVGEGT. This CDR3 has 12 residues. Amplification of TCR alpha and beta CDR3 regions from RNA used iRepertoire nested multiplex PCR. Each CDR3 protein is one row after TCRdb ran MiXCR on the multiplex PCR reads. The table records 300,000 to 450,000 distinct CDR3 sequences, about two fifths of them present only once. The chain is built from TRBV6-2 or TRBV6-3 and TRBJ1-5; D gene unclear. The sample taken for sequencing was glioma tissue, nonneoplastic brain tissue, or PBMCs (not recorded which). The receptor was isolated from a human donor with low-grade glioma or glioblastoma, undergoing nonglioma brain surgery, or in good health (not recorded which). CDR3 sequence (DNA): TGTGCCAGCAGACTGTGGGATCAGCCCCAGCATTTT. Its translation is CASRLWDQPQHF.